One and the same sample provided the 9 T cell receptor beta chains below, sequenced in a study of OX40 agonist ivuxolimab in advanced cancers. Sequencing used immunoSEQ multiplex PCR; TCRdb keeps in-frame clones, though not all of them. The sample holds about 53,000 clones, 85% to 90% seen once. Sequencing used CD4+ or CD8+ T cells sorted from blood, obtained in a trial of the OX40 agonist ivuxolimab. These receptors were obtained from an adult with an advanced solid tumor such as melanoma, head and neck, liver or kidney cancer.

The CDR3 is CASSGWDRPYEQYF. CDR3 DNA: TGTGCCAGCAGTGGGTGGGACAGGCCCTACGAGCAGTACTTC. This chain joins TRBV6-5 and TRBJ2-7; TRBD1 agrees at 8 bases. Trimming cost V 5 bases and J 2 bases; bases outside gene matches: 5. Looked up from germline, CDR1 is MNHEY and CDR2 is SVGAGI. The CDR3 is 14 amino acids.

J is TRBJ2-7 and V is TRBV27; the match to TRBD1 covers 11 bases. Germline V gene data show CDR1 as MNHEY and CDR2 as SMNVEV (reference sequence). Trimming removed 2 bases from V and 2 bases from J; junction bases left unmatched: 2. This CDR3 region has 15 residues. The CDR3 region has the DNA TGTGCCAGCAGTTTAGGGACAGGGGGACCCTACGAGCAGTACTTC. The encoded protein is CASSLGTGGPYEQYF.

The V call is TRBV15, the J call TRBJ1-2; 11 positions match TRBD1. From germline, CDR1 is LNHNV and CDR2 YYDKDF (reference sequence). The CDR3 is 14 amino acids. The J segment lost 7 bases and the V segment lost 3 bases, leaving 4 bases of the junction unmatched. CDR3 bases: TGTGCCACCAGCAGCCGCGGGACAGGGGGTGGCTACACCTTC. Protein product: CATSSRGTGGGYTF. The full variable domain, its missing parts supplied by reference TRBV15 and TRBJ1-2, is DAMVIQNPRYQVTQFGKPVTLSCSQTLNHNVMYWYQQKSSQAPKLLFHYYDKDFNNEADTPDNFQSRRPNTSFCFLDIRSPGLGDTAMYLCATSSRGTGGGYTFGSGTRLTVV.

The chain couples TRBV29-1 to TRBJ2-7; D is perhaps TRBD2 (6 bases). Trimming took 7 bases from V and 6 from J, leaving 13 bases between them. Germline V CDR1 and CDR2: SQVTM, ANQGSEA. This CDR3 contains 11 residues. CDR3 sequence (DNA): TGCAGCGCATATTTGGGAGGCGAGCAGTACTTC. It translates to CSAYLGGEQYF.

The chain is built from TRBV6-1 and TRBJ1-1; no clear D. There are 14 residues in the CDR3. Germline V CDR1 and CDR2: MNHNS, SASEGT. Trimming pared 7 bases from V and 1 base from J, leaving 13 bases between. The CDR3 spells CASTPGRENTEAFF. The CDR3 DNA follows: TGTGCCAGCACCCCGGGGAGGGAGAACACTGAAGCTTTCTTT.

The V call is TRBV6-4, the J call TRBJ1-2; 7 bases match TRBD1. CDR1 and CDR2 from the germline V gene are MRHNA and SNTAGT. V lost 5 bases and J lost 5; bases outside the gene matches: 5. The CDR3 loop spans 13 amino acids. CDR3 sequence reads: CASSKTGEYGYTF. Written as DNA, the CDR3 is TGTGCCAGCAGTAAAACAGGGGAATATGGCTACACCTTC.

This clone was found once. This rearrangement joins TRBV5-4 to TRBJ2-5; D is uncertain. V was clipped by 4 bases and J by 4 bases, with 8 bases between them. This CDR3 has 12 residues. The germline CDR1 and CDR2 sequences are SGHNT and YYREEE (reference sequence). CDR3 DNA: TGTGCCAGCAGCCGTTTGGCAGAGACCCAGTACTTC. This encodes CASSRLAETQYF. The entire variable domain, with the rest obtained from reference TRBV5-4 and TRBJ2-5, is as follows: ETGVTQSPTHLIKTRGQQVTLRCSSQSGHNTVSWYQQALGQGPQFIFQYYREEENGRGNFPPRFSGLQFPNYSSELNVNALELDDSALYLCASSRLAETQYFGPGTRLLVL.

This rearrangement joins TRBV19 to TRBJ1-1; D ambiguous. CDR1 LNHDA and CDR2 SQIVND come from the germline V gene (reference sequence). V shed 3 bases and J shed 0 bases, with 8 bases lying between them. This CDR3 contains 14 residues. This CDR3 reads CASSIAGMNTEAFF. CDR3 DNA: TGTGCCAGTAGTATCGCTGGAATGAACACTGAAGCTTTCTTT. The whole variable domain, remainder taken from reference TRBV19 and TRBJ1-1, is DGGITQSPKYLFRKEGQNVTLSCEQNLNHDAMYWYRQDPGQGLRLIYYSQIVNDFQKGDIAEGYSVSREKKESFPLTVTSAQKNPTAFYLCASSIAGMNTEAFFGQGTRLTVV.

This chain joins TRBV5-4 and TRBJ1-2; D is undetermined. The CDR3 covers 15 residues. Germline-derived CDR1 and CDR2 are SGHNT and YYREEE (reference sequence). V gave up 0 bases and J gave up 4 bases, with 13 bases separating them. The CDR3 reads CASSLDSYLGYGYTF. DNA for the CDR3: TGTGCCAGCAGCTTGGATAGTTATTTGGGCTATGGCTACACCTTC. Variable domain in full (rest from reference TRBV5-4 and TRBJ1-2): ETGVTQSPTHLIKTRGQQVTLRCSSQSGHNTVSWYQQALGQGPQFIFQYYREEENGRGNFPPRFSGLQFPNYSSELNVNALELDDSALYLCASSLDSYLGYGYTFGSGTRLTVV.